Detailed here is one T cell receptor beta chain. Its antigen remains unidentified. This sample is drawn from a study of cytomegalovirus exposure and HLA in healthy donors. The study, taken as a whole, reports: Accounts indicate the classifier identified cytomegalovirus status with strong specificity and sensitivity.

A multiplex PCR was run with 60 Vbeta primers and 13 Jbeta primers. Assay: immunoSEQ multiplex PCR; the TCRdb copy retains only in-frame clones and omits some. The sample gives approximately 150,000 clones, 80% to 85% of which show up once; approximately 2.1% is in the top ten. The CDR3 totals 11 residues. V lost 6 bases and J 4 bases, leaving 7 bases between the germline ends. Germline CDR1 and CDR2: WSHSY and SAAADI. The rearrangement uses TRBV10-2 and TRBJ2-7, with D tentatively TRBD1 (6 bases). Sequencing used PBMCs. This TCR derives from a male donor in good health and CMV-seronegative. CDR3 nucleotides: TGCGCCAGCAGCCAGGGGTACGAGCAGTACTTC. Its protein product is CASSQGYEQYF.